Below, one TCR beta chain is given with its context. Its antigen is not identified. These data belong to a study of vaccination and CD4 T cells after COVID-19. About the study: Cells received overlapping spike peptides from SARS-CoV-2, HCoV-NL63, HCoV-OC43 and HCoV-229E as stimulation.

Noted treatment: 10-day PBMC culture with coronavirus spike peptide pools or control peptides (ViraFEST assay). Cultured CD4+ T-cell DNA underwent Oncomine TCR Beta short-read sequencing. TCRdb re-called the PCR reads through MiXCR, storing one row per CDR3 protein. The data contain approximately 23,000 distinct CDR3 sequences, approximately 50% of them singletons. The V gene lost 2 bases and the J gene lost 4 bases, with 9 bases spanning the gap. The length of the CDR3 is 13 residues. CDR1 is SGHNT and CDR2 is YYREEE in the germline V gene (reference sequence). Sequenced here: CD4+ T cells from blood, cultured in vitro, sampled before SARS-CoV-2 vaccination. This chain links TRBV5-4 with TRBJ2-5; maybe TRBD1 (6 bases). This TCR was sampled from a human donor who received a COVID-19 vaccine. The CDR3 DNA reads TGTGCCAGCAGCTTAGGACAGCCAGAGACCCAGTACTTC. This gives the protein CASSLGQPETQYF.